This T cell receptor (beta chain) was recovered during a study of neurological immune-mediated disorders. Study in general: The study included around 34 multiple sclerosis patients, 31 relapsing-remitting and 3 secondary progressive. Study conclusions and caveats: A possible signature was seen in one related-CDR3 cluster, into which phylogenetic grouping placed the repertoires of 18 of 34 multiple sclerosis patients.

This clonotype was observed a few times. What it binds is unknown. By 5'RACE with 10-nucleotide random UMIs, the cDNA was made. TCRdb re-called the 5' RACE reads through MiXCR, storing one row per CDR3 protein. The top ten hold 6.5% to 7.5% of the sample, which has some 70,000 distinct CDR3 sequences, 3.5% to 5% seen once. Trimming shortened V by 4 bases and J by 3 bases, and 9 bases separated the two germline ends. Germline V gene lookup returns CDR1 SGHVS and CDR2 FNYEAQ. The CDR3 loop spans 13 amino acids. The unsorted libraries were produced from 2 million PBMCs held at -80 C. The gene calls are TRBV7-6 and TRBJ1-1; perhaps TRBD1 as D (6 bases). Sequencing was done on a sample of PBMCs. The clonotype comes from a man aged 30 to 39 with multiple sclerosis. CDR3 DNA: TGTGCCAGCAGCTATAGGGGGGACACTGAAGCTTTCTTT. This translates into CASSYRGDTEAFF. The variable domain in full, completed from reference TRBV7-6 and TRBJ1-1, reads GAGVSQSPRYKVTKRGQDVALRCDPISGHVSLYWYRQALGQGPEFLTYFNYEAQQDKSGLPNDRFSAERPEGSISTLTIQRTEQRDSAMYRCASSYRGDTEAFFGQGTRLTVV.